This TCR beta chain was identified during a study of cytomegalovirus exposure and HLA in healthy donors. Whole-study context: It was reported in a later analysis that the roughly 120 validation repertoires used the same platform as the 500 to 700 first-cohort repertoires.

The CDR3 covers 13 residues. CDR1 and CDR2 from the germline V gene are MRHNA and SNTAGT. Deletions cut 8 bases from V and 10 bases from J, with 15 bases between. The repertoire was sequenced with immunoSEQ multiplex PCR; TCRdb's copy has only in-frame clones and lacks some. The table shows 95,000 to 120,000 clones, with approximately 85% occurring only once. The source of this sequence is a woman aged 18-35 years in good health and CMV-seronegative. V is TRBV6-4 and J is TRBJ1-6; unclear D gene. Sequencing used PBMCs. For the CDR3, the DNA is TGTGCCAGCCTCTCCTTCGTCCGGTCACCCCTCCACTTT. This sequence encodes CASLSFVRSPLHF.